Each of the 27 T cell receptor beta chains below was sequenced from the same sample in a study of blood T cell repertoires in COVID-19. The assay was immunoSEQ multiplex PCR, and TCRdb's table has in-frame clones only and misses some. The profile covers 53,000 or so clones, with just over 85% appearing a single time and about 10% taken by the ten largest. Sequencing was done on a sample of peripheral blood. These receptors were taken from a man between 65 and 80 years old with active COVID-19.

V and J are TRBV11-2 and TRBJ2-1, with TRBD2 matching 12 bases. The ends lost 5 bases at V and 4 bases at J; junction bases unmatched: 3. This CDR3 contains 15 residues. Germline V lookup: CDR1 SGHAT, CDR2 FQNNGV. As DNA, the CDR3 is TGTGCCAGCAGCCCCGGGACTAGCGGGTACAATGAGCAGTTCTTC. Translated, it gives CASSPGTSGYNEQFF.

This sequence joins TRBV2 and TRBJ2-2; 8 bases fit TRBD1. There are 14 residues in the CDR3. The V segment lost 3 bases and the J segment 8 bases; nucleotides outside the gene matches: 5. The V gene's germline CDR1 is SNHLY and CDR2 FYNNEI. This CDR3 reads CASSDQGAPGELFF. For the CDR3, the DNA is TGTGCCAGCAGTGACCAGGGGGCGCCGGGGGAGCTGTTTTTT.

CDR3 protein: CASSSPGSEAFF. DNA of the CDR3: TGTGCCAGCAGCTCCCCAGGTTCTGAAGCTTTCTTT. The chain links TRBV7-8 to TRBJ1-1; D gene ambiguous. V lost 4 bases and J 6 bases, leaving 9 bases between the germline ends. The CDR3 has 12 residues. The germline CDR1 and CDR2 sequences are SGHVS and FQNEAQ. Variable domain in full (rest from reference TRBV7-8 and TRBJ1-1): GAGVSQSPRYKVAKRGQDVALRCDPISGHVSLFWYQQALGQGPEFLTYFQNEAQLDKSGLPSDRFFAERPEGSVSTLKIQRTQQEDSAVYLCASSSPGSEAFFGQGTRLTVV.

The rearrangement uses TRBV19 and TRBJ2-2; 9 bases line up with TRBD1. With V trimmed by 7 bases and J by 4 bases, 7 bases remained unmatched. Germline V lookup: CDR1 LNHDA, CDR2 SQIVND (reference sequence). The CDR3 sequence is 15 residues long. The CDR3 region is CASNFGTGFTGELFF. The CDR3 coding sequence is TGTGCCAGTAATTTCGGGACAGGGTTCACCGGGGAGCTGTTTTTT.

As DNA, the CDR3 is TGTGCCAGCAGTAGCGGGGGGGCAACAGATACGCAGTATTTT. Translated, it gives CASSSGGATDTQYF. The V call is TRBV2, the J call TRBJ2-3, with TRBD2 matching 10 bases. After removal of 5 bases from V and 3 bases from J, the junction contained 2 bases not matched to a gene. The CDR3 sequence is 14 residues long. Germline-derived CDR1 and CDR2 are SNHLY and FYNNEI.

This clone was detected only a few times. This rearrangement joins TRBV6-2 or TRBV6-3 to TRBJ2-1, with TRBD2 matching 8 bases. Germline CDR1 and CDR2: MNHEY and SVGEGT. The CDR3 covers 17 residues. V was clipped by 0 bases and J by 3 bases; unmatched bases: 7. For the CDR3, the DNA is TGTGCCAGCAGTTACTCCCGGGTAGCGGGGATCTACAATGAGCAGTTCTTC. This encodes CASSYSRVAGIYNEQFF.

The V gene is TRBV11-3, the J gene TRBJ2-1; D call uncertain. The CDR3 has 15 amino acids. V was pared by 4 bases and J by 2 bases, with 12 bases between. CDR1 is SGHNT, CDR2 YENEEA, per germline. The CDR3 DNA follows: TGTGCCAGCAGCTACACCAGACGGGCCTACAATGAGCAGTTCTTC. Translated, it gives CASSYTRRAYNEQFF.

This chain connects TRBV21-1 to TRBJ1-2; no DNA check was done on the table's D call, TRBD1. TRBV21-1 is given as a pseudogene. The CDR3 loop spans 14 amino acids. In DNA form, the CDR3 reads TGTGCCAGCAGCCCGGGACAGGGAGGGTCCGGCTACACCTTC. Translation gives CASSPGQGGSGYTF.

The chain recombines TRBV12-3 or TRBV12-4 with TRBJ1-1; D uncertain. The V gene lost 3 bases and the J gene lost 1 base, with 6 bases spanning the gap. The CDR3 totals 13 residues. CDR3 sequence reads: CASSFGRNTEAFF. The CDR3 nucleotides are TGTGCCAGCAGTTTTGGGAGGAACACTGAAGCTTTCTTT.

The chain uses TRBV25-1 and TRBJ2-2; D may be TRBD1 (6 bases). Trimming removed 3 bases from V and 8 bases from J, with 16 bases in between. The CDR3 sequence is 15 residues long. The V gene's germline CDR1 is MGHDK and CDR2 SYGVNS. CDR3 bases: TGTGCCAGCAGTGAGGAATGGGGGCTGGATGGGGAGCTGTTTTTT. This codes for CASSEEWGLDGELFF.

The CDR3 DNA reads TGCGCCAGCAGCCAACGACAGGGAATGGCCGGGGAGCTGTTTTTT. Protein: CASSQRQGMAGELFF. The rearrangement uses TRBV4-1 and TRBJ2-2; 7 positions agree with TRBD1. Germline CDR1 MGHRA, CDR2 YSYEKL. The CDR3 totals 15 residues. Trimming removed 2 bases from V and 6 bases from J; junction bases left unmatched: 6.

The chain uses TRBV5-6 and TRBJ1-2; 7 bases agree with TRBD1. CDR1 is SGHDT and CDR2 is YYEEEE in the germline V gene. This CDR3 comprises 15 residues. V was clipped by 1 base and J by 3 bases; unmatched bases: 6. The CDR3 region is CASSLINRGDYGYTF. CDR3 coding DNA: TGTGCCAGCAGCTTGATAAACAGGGGTGACTATGGCTACACCTTC.

The CDR3 DNA reads TGCAGCGTTGAATCGCGCGAGCAGTACTTC. Translated, it gives CSVESREQYF. The chain uses TRBV29-1 and TRBJ2-7; D is undetermined. Trimming removed 2 bases at V and 6 bases at J, with 5 bases between. This CDR3 region has 10 residues. Per the germline V gene, CDR1 is SQVTM and CDR2 is ANQGSEA.

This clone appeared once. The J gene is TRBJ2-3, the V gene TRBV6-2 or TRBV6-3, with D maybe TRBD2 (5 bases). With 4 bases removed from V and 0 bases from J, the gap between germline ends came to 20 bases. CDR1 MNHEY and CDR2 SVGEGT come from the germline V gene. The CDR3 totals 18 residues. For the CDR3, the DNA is TGTGCCAGCAGTTTCCTCCCAGGACTCGACTCTAGCACAGATACGCAGTATTTT. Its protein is CASSFLPGLDSSTDTQYF.

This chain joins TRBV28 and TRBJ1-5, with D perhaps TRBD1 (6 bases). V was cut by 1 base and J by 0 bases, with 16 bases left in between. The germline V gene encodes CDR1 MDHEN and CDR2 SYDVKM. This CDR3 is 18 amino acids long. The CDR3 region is CASSLFRDTRYSNQPQHF. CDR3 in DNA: TGTGCCAGCAGTTTATTTCGGGACACCCGCTATAGCAATCAGCCCCAGCATTTT.

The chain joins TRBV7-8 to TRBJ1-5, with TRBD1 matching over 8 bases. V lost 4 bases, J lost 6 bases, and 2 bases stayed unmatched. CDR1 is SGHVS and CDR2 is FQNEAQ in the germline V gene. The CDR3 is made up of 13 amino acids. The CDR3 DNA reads TGTGCCAGCAGCTCACAGGGGGGTCAGCCCCAGCATTTT. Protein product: CASSSQGGQPQHF.

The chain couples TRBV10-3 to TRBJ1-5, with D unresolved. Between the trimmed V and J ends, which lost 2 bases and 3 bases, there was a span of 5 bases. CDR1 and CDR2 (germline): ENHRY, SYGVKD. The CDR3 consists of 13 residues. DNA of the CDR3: TGTGCCATCAGTGAGATAAACAATCAGCCCCAGCATTTT. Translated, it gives CAISEINNQPQHF.

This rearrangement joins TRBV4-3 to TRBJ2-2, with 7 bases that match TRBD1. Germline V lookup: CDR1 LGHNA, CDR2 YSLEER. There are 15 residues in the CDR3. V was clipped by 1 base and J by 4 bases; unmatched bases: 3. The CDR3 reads CASSQAAGGTGELFF. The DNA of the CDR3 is TGCGCCAGCAGCCAAGCTGCAGGGGGCACCGGGGAGCTGTTTTTT.

CDR3 loop: CASTGTGDGYTF. CDR3 sequence (DNA): TGTGCCAGCACCGGAACAGGGGATGGCTACACCTTC. The chain employs TRBV2 and TRBJ1-2, with 7 bases matching TRBD1. The V and J ends lost 7 bases and 6 bases, in that order; junction bases with no gene match: 5. CDR1 and CDR2 (germline): SNHLY, FYNNEI. The CDR3 is 12 amino acids. The variable domain in full, completed from reference TRBV2 and TRBJ1-2, reads EPEVTQTPSHQVTQMGQEVILRCVPISNHLYFYWYRQILGQKVEFLVSFYNNEISEKSEIFDDQFSVERPDGSNFTLKIRSTKLEDSAMYFCASTGTGDGYTFGSGTRLTVV.

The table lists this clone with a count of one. CDR3 DNA sequence: TGCGCCAGCAGTCACAGCAGGGTCGATGGCTACACCTTC. This gives the protein CASSHSRVDGYTF. The V gene is TRBV23-1, the J gene TRBJ1-2, with D possibly TRBD1 on 5 matching bases. TRBV23-1 counts as an open reading frame of uncertain function. This CDR3 comprises 13 residues. V lost 3 bases to trimming and J lost 6 bases, with 11 bases between them.

DNA of the CDR3: TGTGCCAGCAGCCCCCCGGGAGGGAAGGGCTATGGCTACACCTTC. It is translated as CASSPPGGKGYGYTF. The gene calls are TRBV7-2 and TRBJ1-2; no clear D gene. This CDR3 is built from 15 residues. CDR1 is SGHTA, CDR2 FQGNSA, per germline. Trimming left V 5 bases short and J 4 bases short, with 17 bases between.

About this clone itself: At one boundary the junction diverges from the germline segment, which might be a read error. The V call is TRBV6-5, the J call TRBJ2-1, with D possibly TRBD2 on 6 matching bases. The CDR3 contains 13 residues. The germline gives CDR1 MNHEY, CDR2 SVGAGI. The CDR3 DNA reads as TGTGCCAGCAGTTACTCGGGAGGAGGGGATATCCTCTTC. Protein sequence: CASSYSGGGDILF.

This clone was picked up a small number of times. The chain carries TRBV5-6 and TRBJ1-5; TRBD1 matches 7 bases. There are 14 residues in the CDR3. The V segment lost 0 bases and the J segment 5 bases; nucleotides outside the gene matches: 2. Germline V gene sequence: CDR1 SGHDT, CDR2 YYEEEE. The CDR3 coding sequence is TGTGCCAGCAGCTTGGCAGGGGGTGATCAGCCCCAGCATTTT. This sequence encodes CASSLAGGDQPQHF.

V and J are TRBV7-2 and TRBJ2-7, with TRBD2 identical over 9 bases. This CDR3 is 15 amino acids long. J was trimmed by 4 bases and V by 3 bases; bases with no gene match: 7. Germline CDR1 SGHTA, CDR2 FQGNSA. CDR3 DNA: TGTGCCAGCAGCTTGGGCGGGGGGGCCTTTTACGAGCAGTACTTC. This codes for CASSLGGGAFYEQYF.

The CDR3: CASSQETGGNTIYF. Here the CDR3 DNA reads TGTGCCAGCAGCCAAGAGACAGGTGGAAACACCATATATTTT. This rearrangement joins TRBV4-2 to TRBJ1-3; a weak D match, TRBD1 (6 bases). Trimming pared 0 bases from V and 3 bases from J, leaving 6 bases between. This CDR3 has 14 amino acids. Germline V gene lookup returns CDR1 LGHNA and CDR2 YNFKEQ.

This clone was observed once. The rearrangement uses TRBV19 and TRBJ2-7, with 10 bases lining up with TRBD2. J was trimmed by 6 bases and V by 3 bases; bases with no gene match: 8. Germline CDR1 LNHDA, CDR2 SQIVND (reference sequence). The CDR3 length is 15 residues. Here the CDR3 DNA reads TGTGCCAGTAGTATCCTAGCGGGGGCAGCCAGCGAGCAGTACTTC. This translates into CASSILAGAASEQYF.

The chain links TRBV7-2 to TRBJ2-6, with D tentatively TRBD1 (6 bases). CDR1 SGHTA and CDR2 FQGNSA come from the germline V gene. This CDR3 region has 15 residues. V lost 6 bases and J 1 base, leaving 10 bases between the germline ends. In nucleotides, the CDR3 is TGTGCCAGCAGTAAGGACAGATCTGGGGCCAACGTCCTGACTTTC. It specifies CASSKDRSGANVLTF.